The 23 T cell receptor beta chains given below trace back to one sample, sequenced in a study of early T cells in non-severe SARS-CoV-2 infection. TCRdb used MiXCR to reprocess the 5' RACE reads, holding one entry per CDR3 protein. There are around 45,000 distinct CDR3 sequences in the sample; over 3% occur only once, and about 2.9% lies in the top ten. Sequencing was done on a sample of whole blood. The receptors stem from an adult who was a healthcare worker with PCR-confirmed SARS-CoV-2 infection or an uninfected control (not recorded which).

Relative to its sample, this clonotype is medium-sized (0.01 to 0.1%). This chain's CDR3 is CASSFGTGMETQYF. In nucleotides, the CDR3 is TGTGCCAGCAGCTTCGGGACAGGGATGGAGACCCAGTACTTC. The rearrangement joins TRBV11-2 to TRBJ2-5; 9 bases fit TRBD1. CDR1 and CDR2 from the germline V gene are SGHAT and FQNNGV. V gave up 3 bases and J gave up 5 bases; unmatched junction bases: 4. CDR3 size: 14 residues.

This clonotype was observed at least ten times. DNA of the CDR3: TGTGCCAGCAGCCAAGGACAGGGCAATCAGCCCCAGCATTTT. Residues: CASSQGQGNQPQHF. The J gene is TRBJ1-5, the V gene TRBV7-9; 7 bases map to TRBD1. The length of the CDR3 is 14 residues. Looked up from germline, CDR1 is SEHNR and CDR2 is FQNEAQ (reference sequence). The ends lost 5 bases at V and 2 bases at J; junction bases unmatched: 3.

The genes are TRBV12-3 or TRBV12-4 and TRBJ1-1; D ambiguous. Between the trimmed V and J ends, which lost 5 bases and 4 bases, there was a span of 20 bases. The CDR3 length is 16 residues. Here the CDR3 reads CASSRLLKDLGTEAFF. CDR3 nucleotides: TGTGCCAGCAGTCGGCTCCTGAAAGATTTGGGCACTGAAGCTTTCTTT.

This clonotype was seen many times. The chain uses TRBV12-3 or TRBV12-4 and TRBJ2-1; D is possibly TRBD1 (5 bases). V shed 10 bases and J shed 10 bases, with 26 bases lying between them. The CDR3 loop spans 15 amino acids. The CDR3 region is CAIKGLNRPIGEQFF. The DNA of the CDR3 is TGTGCCATTAAGGGGCTAAACCGCCCAATAGGAGAGCAGTTCTTC.

This clonotype was seen many times. The chain uses TRBV5-5 and TRBJ2-3, with 11 bases lining up with TRBD2. Germline V CDR1 and CDR2: SGHKS, YYEKEE (reference sequence). The CDR3 covers 15 residues. Losses at the gene ends were 6 bases for V and 2 bases for J; bases not matched to a gene: 5. The chain's CDR3 is CASNQLAGATDTQYF. In nucleotides, the CDR3 is TGTGCCAGCAACCAACTAGCGGGGGCCACAGATACGCAGTATTTT.

This clonotype was seen repeatedly, ten times or more. The genes are TRBV7-8 and TRBJ1-2, with D maybe TRBD1 (6 bases). This CDR3 region has 16 residues. CDR1 is SGHVS, CDR2 FQNEAQ, per germline. V dropped 6 bases and J dropped 5 bases, with 22 bases sitting between them. The CDR3 coding sequence is TGTGCCAGCAGTCCCTATGGGGGGGCCCAGCCGTATGGCTACACCTTC. Translated: CASSPYGGAQPYGYTF.

There are many counts of this clonotype. In DNA form, the CDR3 reads TGTGCCAGCAGCTTTACGGGCTTGAACACTGAAGCTTTCTTT. Translation: CASSFTGLNTEAFF. The rearrangement uses TRBV13 and TRBJ1-1; no definite D call. CDR3 length: 14 residues. Trimming removed 3 bases at V and 0 bases at J, with 8 bases between. CDR1 PRHDT and CDR2 FYEKMQ come from the germline V gene (reference sequence).

As for this clonotype: A much larger clone differs by one base, so this may be a read error. The V gene is TRBV20-1, the J gene TRBJ2-3; 16 nucleotides match TRBD2. The CDR3 consists of 19 residues. J gave up 4 bases and V 1 base, and 11 bases lay outside the gene matches. Germline V gene lookup returns CDR1 DFQATT and CDR2 SNEGSKA (reference sequence). The DNA of the CDR3 is TGCAGTGCTAGAGCTTCTGGGACTAGCGGGAGGGCCATCCCAGATACGCAGTATTTT. This translates into CSARASGTSGRAIPDTQYF.

The V and J genes are TRBV6-5 and TRBJ2-3; D is uncertain. V was clipped by 2 bases and J by 4 bases, with 13 bases between them. The V gene's germline CDR1 is MNHEY and CDR2 SVGAGI. There are 15 residues in the CDR3. DNA for the CDR3: TGTGCCAGCAGTTACGGCGGTCCGATTTCAGATACGCAGTATTTT. Translation: CASSYGGPISDTQYF.

In DNA, the CDR3 is TGTGCCAGCAGTTACCCGGAGGAGGTCGCTTTCTTT. Its protein product is CASSYPEEVAFF. This chain connects TRBV6-7 to TRBJ1-1; D is undetermined. TRBV6-7 is an ORF, with its function uncertain. Trimming cost V 2 bases and J 11 bases, with 12 bases left between them. The CDR3 spans 12 residues.

Many counts were recorded for this clonotype. The chain has TRBV27 and TRBJ2-2; D not certain. The CDR3 runs 14 residues. Germline V gene sequence: CDR1 MNHEY, CDR2 SMNVEV (reference sequence). The V end was cut by 3 bases, the J end by 0 bases, with 5 bases between. The CDR3 here is CASSFEANTGELFF. CDR3 nucleotide sequence: TGTGCCAGCAGTTTTGAGGCGAACACCGGGGAGCTGTTTTTT.

The CDR3 region has the DNA TGTGCCAGCAACCTTCACGGGAGGGACACAGATACGCAGTATTTT. Encoded protein: CASNLHGRDTDTQYF. The chain is built from TRBV12-3 or TRBV12-4 and TRBJ2-3; TRBD2 matches at 8 bases. With V trimmed by 7 bases and J by 2 bases, 8 bases remained unmatched. The CDR3 is 15 amino acids.

This clonotype was counted many times. The chain carries TRBV11-2 and TRBJ1-6; D is unclear. Germline-derived CDR1 and CDR2 are SGHAT and FQNNGV. Trimming stripped 3 bases from V and 9 bases from J, with 12 bases between. The CDR3 is 14 residues long. For the CDR3, the DNA is TGTGCCAGCAGCTTCCGAACAGACCTTTCACCCCTCCACTTT. Protein: CASSFRTDLSPLHF.

This clonotype was observed at least ten times. This chain uses TRBV5-1 with TRBJ2-7; possible D gene TRBD2, 6 bases. Trimming pared 3 bases from V and 6 bases from J, leaving 22 bases between. CDR1 is SGHRS, CDR2 YFSETQ, per germline. The CDR3 is 16 residues long. CDR3 protein: CASSWALTSLAGEQYF. The CDR3 DNA follows: TGCGCCAGCAGCTGGGCCTTGACTAGTTTGGCGGGCGAGCAGTACTTC.

There are a few counts of this clonotype. This chain joins TRBV24-1 and TRBJ2-7; D possibly corresponds to TRBD2 (6 bases). The length of the CDR3 is 11 residues. Germline V gene lookup returns CDR1 KGHDR and CDR2 SFDVKD. V lost 5 bases and J lost 7, with 8 bases in between. This CDR3 is CATSGSGEQYF. As DNA, the CDR3 is TGTGCCACCAGTGGAAGCGGGGAGCAGTACTTC.

The table lists this clonotype with many counts. The chain carries TRBV6-5 and TRBJ2-1; maybe TRBD1 (6 bases). The V and J ends lost 6 bases and 3 bases respectively, with 18 bases between them. CDR3 length equals 16 residues. Per germline, CDR1 MNHEY and CDR2 SVGAGI. The CDR3, as DNA: TGTGCCAGCAGCCCTCGGCCAGGGGAACTCTACAATGAGCAGTTCTTC. It encodes CASSPRPGELYNEQFF.

At least ten counts were recorded for this clonotype. The chain uses TRBV30 and TRBJ2-3; 7 bases match TRBD2. The germline gives CDR1 GTSNPN, CDR2 SVGIG (reference sequence). The CDR3 is 15 residues long. V lost 2 bases, J lost 2 bases, and 7 bases stayed unmatched. The CDR3 loop reads CAWSPLADYTDTQYF. CDR3 nucleotide sequence: TGTGCCTGGAGTCCCCTAGCGGACTACACAGATACGCAGTATTTT.

In this sample, this clonotype turned up many times. The chain recombines TRBV11-2 with TRBJ2-3; D is possibly TRBD2 (6 bases). Germline lookup yields CDR1 SGHAT and CDR2 FQNNGV. CDR3 length equals 18 residues. Deletions cut 2 bases from V and 0 bases from J, with 18 bases between. CDR3 in amino acids: CASSLLMSREASTDTQYF. In DNA form, the CDR3 reads TGTGCCAGCAGCTTATTGATGTCCAGGGAGGCTAGCACAGATACGCAGTATTTT.

This clonotype has ten or more counts. The J gene is TRBJ2-1, the V gene TRBV3-2; the D segment call TRBD2 is taken from the table without a DNA check. TRBV3-2 is labeled a pseudogene. There are 16 residues in the CDR3. CDR3 residues: CASSQGPAASYNEQFF. The CDR3 DNA reads TGTGCCAGCAGCCAAGGACCAGCGGCCTCCTACAATGAGCAGTTCTTC.

This clonotype was recorded at least ten times. This chain uses TRBV5-5 with TRBJ2-3, with D possibly TRBD1 on 6 matching bases. Trimming took 4 bases from V and 4 from J, leaving 16 bases between them. Germline V CDR1 and CDR2: SGHKS, YYEKEE (reference sequence). This CDR3 contains 15 residues. This chain's CDR3 is CASSTGHRGADTQYF. DNA for the CDR3: TGTGCCAGCAGCACGGGACACCGAGGGGCAGATACGCAGTATTTT.

Many counts were recorded for this clonotype. The rearrangement links TRBV5-5 to TRBJ2-3; the D gene is possibly TRBD2 (5 bases). Germline loops: CDR1 SGHKS, CDR2 YYEKEE (reference sequence). The CDR3 sequence is 12 residues long. V lost 4 bases to trimming and J lost 7 bases, with 10 bases between them. CDR3 DNA: TGTGCCAGCAGCGAGGACGGGAATACGCAGTATTTT. Amino acids: CASSEDGNTQYF.

This clonotype was observed many times. The chain carries TRBV12-3 or TRBV12-4 and TRBJ1-5, with D uncertain. The ends were cut back, 7 bases at V and 2 bases at J, with 15 bases in the middle. CDR3 size: 15 residues. The CDR3 DNA follows: TGTGCCAGCACCCTGGGCGCACAGCGCAATCAGCCCCAGCATTTT. It is translated as CASTLGAQRNQPQHF.

The rearrangement joins TRBV11-2 to TRBJ1-1; possibly TRBD1 for D (6 bases). CDR1 and CDR2 from the germline V gene are SGHAT and FQNNGV. V lost 3 bases and J lost 6, with 14 bases in between. The CDR3 is 14 residues long. The CDR3 DNA sequence: TGTGCCAGCAGCTTTACAGGGTCGGTATCTGAAGCTTTCTTT. Translated, it gives CASSFTGSVSEAFF.